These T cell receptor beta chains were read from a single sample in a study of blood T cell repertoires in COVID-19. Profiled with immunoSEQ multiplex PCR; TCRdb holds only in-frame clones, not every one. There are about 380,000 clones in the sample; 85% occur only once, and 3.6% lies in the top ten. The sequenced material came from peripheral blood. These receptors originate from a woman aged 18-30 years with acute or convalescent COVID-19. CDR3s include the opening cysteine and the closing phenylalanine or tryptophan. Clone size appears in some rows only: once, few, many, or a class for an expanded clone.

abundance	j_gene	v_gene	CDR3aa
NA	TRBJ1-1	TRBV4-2	CASSQGQGGPMNTEAFF
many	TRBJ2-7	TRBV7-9	CASSPGQTPFQYF
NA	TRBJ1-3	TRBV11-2	CASSFSSGNTIYF
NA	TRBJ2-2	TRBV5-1	CASRPLTQGAGELFF
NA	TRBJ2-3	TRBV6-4	CASSDSSGGADTQYF
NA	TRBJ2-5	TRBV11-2	CASSLAPTSVQETQYF
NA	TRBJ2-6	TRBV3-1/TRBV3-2	CASSQKGGSGANVLTF
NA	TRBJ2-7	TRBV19	CASSIGTGRYEQYF
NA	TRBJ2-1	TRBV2	CASSELVVAGDNEQFF
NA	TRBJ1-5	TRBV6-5	CASRRTGSNQPQHF
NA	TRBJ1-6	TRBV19	CASSATGQNSPLHF
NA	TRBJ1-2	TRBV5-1	CASSWGGDRVDYGYTF
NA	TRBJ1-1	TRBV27	CASRLPGGSEAFF
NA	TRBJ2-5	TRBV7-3	CASSSLAGAGETQYF
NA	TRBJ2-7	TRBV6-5	CASTDGGYEQYF
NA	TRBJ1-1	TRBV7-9	CASSLFRVQGVTEAFF
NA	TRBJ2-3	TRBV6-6	CASSWEGLAGGTGTDTQYF
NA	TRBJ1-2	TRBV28	CASRTGEAIHGYTF
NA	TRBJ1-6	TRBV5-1	CASSSDTNSPLHF
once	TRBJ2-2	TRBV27	CASTSTRGRLINTGELFF
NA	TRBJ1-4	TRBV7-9	CASSLGAGRDEKLFF
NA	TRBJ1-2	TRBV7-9	CASSTPRANYGYTF
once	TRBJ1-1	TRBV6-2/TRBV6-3	CASSYGQGETEAFF